Listed here are 8 T cell receptor beta chains from one sample, sequenced in a study of cytomegalovirus exposure and HLA in healthy donors. Amplification used 60 Vbeta primers and 13 Jbeta primers. Assay: immunoSEQ multiplex PCR; the TCRdb copy retains only in-frame clones and omits some. The sample yields about 160,000 clones, roughly 80% seen once. The sequencing sample was made of PBMCs. These receptors originate from a woman younger than 45 in good health and CMV-seropositive.

This chain links TRBV6-5 with TRBJ1-4; D ambiguous. Trimming pared 2 bases from V and 10 bases from J, leaving 5 bases between. CDR3 length equals 11 residues. The germline gives CDR1 MNHEY, CDR2 SVGAGI. CDR3 amino acids: CASSYEGKLFF. DNA of the CDR3: TGTGCCAGCAGTTACGAGGGAAAACTGTTTTTT.

This clone showed up just a few times. The V and J genes are TRBV7-2 and TRBJ2-1, with 7 bases identical to TRBD2. Germline lookup yields CDR1 SGHTA and CDR2 FQGNSA. The CDR3 contains 13 residues. The trim removed 1 base at V and 7 bases at J, leaving 1 base unmatched. Here the CDR3 reads CASSLEGLNEQFF. The DNA for the CDR3 is TGTGCCAGCAGCTTAGAGGGACTAAATGAGCAGTTCTTC.

This chain links TRBV11-2 with TRBJ2-1, with D uncertain. Germline loops: CDR1 SGHAT, CDR2 FQNNGV. The germline V and J ends were trimmed by 1 base and 9 bases, with 16 bases remaining between them. CDR3 size: 15 residues. The CDR3 reads CASSLVISMFFEQFF. CDR3 DNA: TGTGCCAGCAGCTTAGTTATTAGCATGTTCTTTGAGCAGTTCTTC.

The J gene is TRBJ2-1, the V gene TRBV18, with D possibly matching TRBD1 (6 bases). Germline V lookup: CDR1 KGHSH, CDR2 LQKENI. CDR3 length: 17 amino acids. The V end was cut by 3 bases, the J end by 5 bases, with 20 bases between. In nucleotides, the CDR3 is TGTGCCAGCTCACCCCGAAGTCAGGGGTACCATAACAATGAGCAGTTCTTC. Its translation: CASSPRSQGYHNNEQFF. Drawing the rest from reference TRBV18 and TRBJ2-1, the complete variable domain is NAGVMQNPRHLVRRRGQEARLRCSPMKGHSHVYWYRQLPEEGLKFMVYLQKENIIDESGMPKERFSAEFPKEGPSILRIQQVVRGDSAAYFCASSPRSQGYHNNEQFFGPGTRLTVL.

The rearrangement joins TRBV7-9 to TRBJ1-4; 11 bases map to TRBD1. Trimming at V came to 3 bases and at J to 5 bases, leaving 2 bases not matched to a gene. From germline, CDR1 is SEHNR and CDR2 FQNEAQ (reference sequence). The CDR3 length is 15 residues. The DNA of the CDR3 is TGTGCCAGCAGCTTGGGGACAGGGGGGAATGAAAAACTGTTTTTT. Translating it yields CASSLGTGGNEKLFF.

V is TRBV4-1 and J is TRBJ1-3; tentative D call: TRBD1 (6 bases). The CDR3 runs 15 residues. V lost 4 bases and J lost 7, with 17 bases in between. Per the germline V gene, CDR1 is MGHRA and CDR2 is YSYEKL. Here the CDR3 DNA reads TGCGCCAGCAGCCTTCAGGGGTCCCCGGCGAACACCATATATTTT. Its protein product is CASSLQGSPANTIYF.

The chain joins TRBV25-1 to TRBJ2-7, with a tentative D call TRBD1 (6 bases). V dropped 7 bases and J dropped 4 bases, with 14 bases sitting between them. Germline V gives CDR1 MGHDK, CDR2 SYGVNS. This CDR3 comprises 13 residues. Here the CDR3 DNA reads TGTGCCAGCACCGACAGGAGGAAGTACGAGCAGTACTTC. Its protein product is CASTDRRKYEQYF.

This chain links TRBV11-2 with TRBJ2-2; 10 bases align to TRBD1. After removal of 2 bases from V and 7 bases from J, the junction contained 4 bases not matched to a gene. Germline CDR1 and CDR2: SGHAT and FQNNGV. There are 15 residues in the CDR3. The CDR3 is CASSLRQGAIGELFF. The CDR3 DNA is TGTGCCAGCAGCTTAAGACAGGGGGCTATCGGGGAGCTGTTTTTT. The full variable domain, completed using reference TRBV11-2 and TRBJ2-2, is EAGVAQSPRYKIIEKRQSVAFWCNPISGHATLYWYQQILGQGPKLLIQFQNNGVVDDSQLPKDRFSAERLKGVDSTLKIQPAKLEDSAVYLCASSLRQGAIGELFFGEGSRLTVL.